The entry below describes one T cell receptor (beta chain). The data were obtained in a study of tumor-infiltrating lymphocytes in oesophageal squamous cell carcinoma. TCRdb passed the PCR reads through MiXCR, listing each CDR3 protein once. The sample has around 15,000 distinct CDR3 sequences; approximately 56% are singletons. CDR3 length: 14 residues. The V and J ends lost 2 bases and 5 bases respectively, with 9 bases between them. CDR1 is MNHEY, CDR2 SVGAGI, per germline. V is TRBV6-5 and J is TRBJ2-2; D is uncertain. Specimen: esophageal tumor tissue. The source of this sequence is a male donor with esophageal squamous cell carcinoma. The DNA for the CDR3 is TGTGCCAGCAGTTACACCGGGTCTACCGGGGAGCTGTTTTTT. Protein: CASSYTGSTGELFF.